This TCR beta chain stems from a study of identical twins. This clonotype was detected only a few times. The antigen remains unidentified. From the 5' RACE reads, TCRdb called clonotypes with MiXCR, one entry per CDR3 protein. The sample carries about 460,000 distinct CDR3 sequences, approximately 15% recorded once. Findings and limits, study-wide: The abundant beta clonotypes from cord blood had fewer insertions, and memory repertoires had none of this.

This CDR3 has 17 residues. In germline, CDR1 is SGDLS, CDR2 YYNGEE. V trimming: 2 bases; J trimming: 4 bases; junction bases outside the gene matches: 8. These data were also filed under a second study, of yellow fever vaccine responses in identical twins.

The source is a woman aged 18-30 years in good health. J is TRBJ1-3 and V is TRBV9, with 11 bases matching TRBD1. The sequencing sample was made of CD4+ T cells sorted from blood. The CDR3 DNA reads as TGTGCCAGCAGCGTTCGCCTGGACAGGGGGCGAGGAAACACCATATATTTT. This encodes CASSVRLDRGRGNTIYF.